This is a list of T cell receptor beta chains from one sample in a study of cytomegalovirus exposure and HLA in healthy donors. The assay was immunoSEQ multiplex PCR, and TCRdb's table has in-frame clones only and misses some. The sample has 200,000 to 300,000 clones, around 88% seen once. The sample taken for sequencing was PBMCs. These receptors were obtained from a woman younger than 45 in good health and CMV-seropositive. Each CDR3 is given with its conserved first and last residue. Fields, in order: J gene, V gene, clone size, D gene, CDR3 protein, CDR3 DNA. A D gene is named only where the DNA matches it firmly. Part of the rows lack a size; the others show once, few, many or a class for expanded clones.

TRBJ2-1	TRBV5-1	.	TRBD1	CASSPGTGTNEQFF	TGCGCCAGCAGCCCCGGGACAGGGACCAATGAGCAGTTCTTC
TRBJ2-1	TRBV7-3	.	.	CASSASSGYNEQFF	TGTGCCAGCAGCGCTAGTAGCGGCTACAATGAGCAGTTCTTC
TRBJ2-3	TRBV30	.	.	CAWRDPRSTDTQYF	TGTGCCTGGAGGGATCCGCGGAGCACAGATACGCAGTATTTT
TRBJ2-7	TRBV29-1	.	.	CSVVLGATHYEQYF	TGCAGCGTTGTTTTAGGAGCCACACACTACGAGCAGTACTTC
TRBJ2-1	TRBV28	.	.	CASNSYNEQFF	TGTGCCAGCAACAGCTACAATGAGCAGTTCTTC
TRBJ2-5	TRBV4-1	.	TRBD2	CASSSGTSGSMGETQYF	TGCGCCAGCAGCTCCGGGACTAGCGGGAGTATGGGAGAGACCCAGTACTTC
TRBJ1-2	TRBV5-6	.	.	CASSLGPRTYGYTF	TGTGCCAGCAGCTTGGGCCCGAGAACTTATGGCTACACCTTC
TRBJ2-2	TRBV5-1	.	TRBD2	CASSILSGRATGELFF	TGCGCCAGCAGCATACTTAGCGGGAGGGCCACCGGGGAGCTGTTTTTT
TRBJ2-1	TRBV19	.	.	CASNFGGLGSEQFF	TGTGCCAGTAACTTCGGCGGGCTGGGTAGTGAGCAGTTCTTC
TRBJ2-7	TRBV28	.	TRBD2	CASSFSGVTSYEQYF	TGTGCCAGCAGCTTTAGCGGGGTCACCTCCTACGAGCAGTACTTC
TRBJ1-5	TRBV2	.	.	CASSEVGGQGRQPQHF	TGTGCCAGCAGTGAAGTGGGGGGGCAGGGGAGGCAGCCCCAGCATTTT
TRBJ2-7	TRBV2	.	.	CASSPPGSSPHF	TGTGCCAGCAGCCCCCCCGGGAGTAGTCCTCATTTC
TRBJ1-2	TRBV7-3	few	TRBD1	CASSSTGGNYGYTF	TGTGCCAGCAGTTCAACAGGGGGCAACTATGGCTACACCTTC
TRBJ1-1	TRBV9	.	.	CASSVGGRTEAFF	TGTGCCAGCAGCGTAGGAGGGAGAACTGAAGCTTTCTTT
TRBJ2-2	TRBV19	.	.	CATPTLTGELFF	TGTGCCACCCCGACACTGACCGGGGAGCTGTTTTTT
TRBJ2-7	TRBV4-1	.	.	CASSQDPTGNTYEQYF	TGCGCCAGCAGCCAAGACCCAACAGGCAATACCTACGAGCAGTACTTC
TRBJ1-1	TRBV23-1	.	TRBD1	CASSQSHRGCRCTEAFF	TGCGCCAGCAGTCAATCCCACAGGGGGTGTAGATGCACTGAAGCTTTCTTT
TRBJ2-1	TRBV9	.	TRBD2	CASSVGLTSGSPHEQFF	TGTGCCAGCAGCGTAGGGTTGACTAGCGGGAGCCCCCATGAGCAGTTCTTC
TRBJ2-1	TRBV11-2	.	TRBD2	CASSPTTSGYNEQFF	TGTGCCAGCAGCCCCACTACTAGCGGCTACAATGAGCAGTTCTTC
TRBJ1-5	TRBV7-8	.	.	CASSLVRDSNQPQHF	TGTGCCAGCAGCTTAGTACGGGATAGCAATCAGCCCCAGCATTTT
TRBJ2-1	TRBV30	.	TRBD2	CAWGLAGYNEQFF	TGTGCCTGGGGACTAGCGGGATACAATGAGCAGTTCTTC
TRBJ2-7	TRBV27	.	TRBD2	CASSSAGGINEQYF	TGTGCCAGCTCCTCGGCGGGGGGTATCAACGAGCAGTACTTC
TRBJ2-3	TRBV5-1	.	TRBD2	CASSPGTSGSTRDTQYF	TGCGCCAGCAGCCCGGGGACTAGCGGAAGTACCCGAGATACGCAGTATTTT
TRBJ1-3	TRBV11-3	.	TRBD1	CASSLGIRVGTAGNTIYF	TGTGCCAGCAGCTTAGGAATTCGAGTTGGGACAGCTGGAAACACCATATATTTT
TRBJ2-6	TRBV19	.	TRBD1	CASNKGTVTSGANVLTF	TGTGCCAGTAATAAAGGGACAGTCACCTCTGGGGCCAACGTCCTGACTTTC
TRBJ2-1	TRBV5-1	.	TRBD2	CASSLGPAGENNEQFF	TGCGCCAGCAGCTTGGGTCCAGCGGGAGAGAACAATGAGCAGTTCTTC
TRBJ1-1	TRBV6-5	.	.	CASSYYSVNTEAFF	TGTGCCAGCAGTTACTATTCTGTGAACACTGAAGCTTTCTTT
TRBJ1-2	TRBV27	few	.	CASSSAKEGYTF	TGTGCCAGCAGTTCCGCAAAGGAGGGCTACACCTTC